This record concerns one T cell receptor beta chain sequence. Sequencing was performed with immunoSEQ multiplex PCR; in TCRdb, only in-frame clones are kept and a portion is missing. The data show 74,000 or so clones, with around 89% seen just once and 2.7% held by the top ten. V was pared by 5 bases and J by 1 base, with 4 bases of the junction left unmatched. This CDR3 has 15 residues. Germline CDR1 and CDR2: SEHNR and FQNEAQ (reference sequence). This entry belongs to a study of blood T cell repertoires in COVID-19. The chain has TRBV7-9 and TRBJ2-2; 7 bases agree with TRBD1. The receptor was derived from a man over 45 with acute or convalescent COVID-19. Source material: peripheral blood. As DNA, the CDR3 is TGTGCCAGCAGCCCCTGGACAGGGAACACCGGGGAGCTGTTTTTT. Translation: CASSPWTGNTGELFF.